Presented here are 24 T cell receptor beta chains from one specimen sequenced in a study of T cell changes during pregnancy in multiple sclerosis. The data were produced by immunoSEQ multiplex PCR, yet TCRdb's version contains in-frame clones alone and is incomplete. The data show some 42,000 clones, about 90% seen once. Material: CD4+ T cells from peripheral blood mononuclear cells, obtained after pregnancy. All receptors come from a female donor with multiple sclerosis, enrolled in a pregnancy study.

The V call is TRBV6-1, the J call TRBJ2-3; a possible D gene is TRBD1 (5 bases). Per the germline V gene, CDR1 is MNHNS and CDR2 is SASEGT. The CDR3 is made up of 16 amino acids. V lost 4 bases to trimming and J lost 0 bases, with 14 bases between them. CDR3: CASSGFWGSSTDTQYF. The DNA for the CDR3 is TGTGCCAGCAGTGGTTTCTGGGGCTCTAGCACAGATACGCAGTATTTT.

The J gene is TRBJ2-3, the V gene TRBV11-2; TRBD2 agrees at 12 bases. This CDR3 has 16 amino acids. Trimming cost V 1 base and J 6 bases; bases outside gene matches: 5. In germline, CDR1 is SGHAT, CDR2 FQNNGV. Here the CDR3 reads CASSLALLAGGDTQYF. The CDR3 DNA reads TGTGCCAGCAGCTTAGCGCTCCTAGCGGGGGGGGATACGCAGTATTTT.

J is TRBJ1-1 and V is TRBV11-2; no clear D. The ends were cut back, 1 base at V and 1 base at J, with 16 bases in the middle. The CDR3 covers 17 residues. The germline gives CDR1 SGHAT, CDR2 FQNNGV. CDR3 sequence (DNA): TGTGCCAGCAGCTTAGCAGTTCAGAGGGCGACGAACACTGAAGCTTTCTTT. It specifies CASSLAVQRATNTEAFF.

The rearrangement joins TRBV29-1 to TRBJ1-1; D unclear. V lost 0 bases and J 12 bases, leaving 11 bases between the germline ends. From germline, CDR1 is SQVTM and CDR2 ANQGSEA. The CDR3 has 11 residues. DNA for the CDR3: TGCAGCGTTGAAGACGGGCGCGGGTCTTTCTTT. The encoded protein is CSVEDGRGSFF.

This clone was detected a few times. The chain employs TRBV11-2 and TRBJ2-5; D remains ambiguous. Deletions cut 0 bases from V and 9 bases from J, with 5 bases between. Germline values: CDR1 SGHAT, CDR2 FQNNGV. This CDR3 spans 11 amino acids. The CDR3 DNA follows: TGTGCCAGCAGCTTAGACCGAGCCCAGTACTTC. Translated: CASSLDRAQYF.

V is TRBV2 and J is TRBJ1-1; TRBD1 aligns across 9 bases. The V gene end was trimmed by 6 bases and the J gene end by 4 bases; junction bases not matched to a gene: 6. Germline CDR1 and CDR2: SNHLY and FYNNEI. CDR3 length: 14 residues. The CDR3 here is CASRAGTGSTEAFF. DNA for the CDR3: TGTGCCAGCAGAGCCGGGACAGGGAGCACTGAAGCTTTCTTT.

The chain has TRBV5-6 and TRBJ2-3, with no clear D. Germline V gives CDR1 SGHDT, CDR2 YYEEEE. V lost 0 bases, J lost 4 bases, and 9 bases lay in between. The CDR3 loop spans 14 amino acids. CDR3 DNA: TGTGCCAGCAGCTTGGCCCCCCAGGCAGATACGCAGTATTTT. Translated: CASSLAPQADTQYF.

V gene TRBV18 combines with J gene TRBJ2-2; maybe TRBD1 (5 bases). CDR3 length: 15 residues. V lost 1 base and J 5 bases, leaving 11 bases between the germline ends. CDR1 and CDR2 (germline): KGHSH, LQKENI. CDR3 in DNA: TGTGCCAGCTCACCACAGTGGACAAAAACCGGGGAGCTGTTTTTT. Its translation: CASSPQWTKTGELFF.

The rearrangement joins TRBV9 to TRBJ2-3; no reliable D call. The ends were cut back, 0 bases at V and 4 bases at J, with 6 bases in the middle. The CDR3 has 13 residues. Germline assignment: CDR1 SGDLS and CDR2 YYNGEE. CDR3 sequence (DNA): TGTGCCAGCAGCGTAGATCATCCAGATACGCAGTATTTT. This gives the protein CASSVDHPDTQYF.

The chain uses TRBV5-4 and TRBJ1-2; D unresolved. CDR1 and CDR2 from the germline V gene are SGHNT and YYREEE (reference sequence). CDR3 length: 14 residues. The ends were cut back, 4 bases at V and 5 bases at J, with 15 bases in the middle. The CDR3 reads CASSRQVLDYGYTF. Written as DNA, the CDR3 is TGTGCCAGCAGCCGGCAGGTCTTGGATTATGGCTACACCTTC.

In its sample, this clone was seen a few times. V is TRBV9 and J is TRBJ2-1; D is uncertain. In germline, CDR1 is SGDLS, CDR2 YYNGEE. The CDR3 contains 15 residues. Trimming took 4 bases from V and 4 from J, leaving 15 bases between them. For the CDR3, the DNA is TGTGCCAGCAGCCCCCAGGTAAAAATTTACAATGAGCAGTTCTTC. It codes for CASSPQVKIYNEQFF.

The CDR3 protein is CASSSAPGTEYEQYF. DNA of the CDR3: TGTGCCAGCAGCTCTGCCCCCGGGACAGAATACGAGCAGTACTTC. This chain connects TRBV7-6 to TRBJ2-7; TRBD1 matches at 7 bases. J was trimmed by 4 bases and V by 4 bases; bases with no gene match: 10. Per the germline V gene, CDR1 is SGHVS and CDR2 is FNYEAQ. The CDR3 is 15 residues long.

The gene calls are TRBV30 and TRBJ1-4, with D possibly being TRBD1 (5 bases). V was trimmed by 4 bases and J by 10 bases, leaving 13 bases between them. The CDR3 loop spans 12 amino acids. Per the germline V gene, CDR1 is GTSNPN and CDR2 is SVGIG (reference sequence). The CDR3 region has the DNA TGTGCCTGGAAAGGGGATCTGAGAAAACTGTTTTTT. It codes for CAWKGDLRKLFF.

Here the CDR3 DNA reads TGTGCCAGCAGGCTCACAGGGGGCAGAGAGACCCAGTACTTC. Protein product: CASRLTGGRETQYF. The V call is TRBV27, the J call TRBJ2-5; 9 bases fit TRBD1. J lost 4 bases, V lost 6 bases, and 6 bases had no gene match. The CDR3 contains 14 residues. CDR1 is MNHEY and CDR2 is SMNVEV in the germline V gene (reference sequence).

The genes are TRBV13 and TRBJ1-1; TRBD1 agrees at 9 bases. With V trimmed by 5 bases and J by 0 bases, 7 bases remained unmatched. In germline, CDR1 is PRHDT, CDR2 FYEKMQ (reference sequence). This CDR3 is built from 16 residues. The chain's CDR3 is CASSLGTGRLNTEAFF. The CDR3 DNA is TGTGCCAGCAGCCTCGGGACAGGGAGGCTGAACACTGAAGCTTTCTTT.

The chain links TRBV2 to TRBJ1-1; 8 nucleotides line up with TRBD1. Germline trimming cut 2 bases from V and 4 bases from J; bases unmatched to any gene: 0. Germline CDR1 and CDR2: SNHLY and FYNNEI. This CDR3 is built from 13 residues. DNA of the CDR3: TGTGCCAGCAGTGAACAGGGGGCCACTGAAGCTTTCTTT. Translation gives CASSEQGATEAFF.

This chain joins TRBV7-9 and TRBJ2-5; the match to TRBD1 covers 11 bases. CDR1 and CDR2 (germline): SEHNR, FQNEAQ (reference sequence). The CDR3 sequence is 15 residues long. J was trimmed by 4 bases and V by 4 bases; bases with no gene match: 5. CDR3 sequence (DNA): TGTGCCAGCAGCTGGGGGACAGGGGGTAGAGAGACCCAGTACTTC. It is translated as CASSWGTGGRETQYF.

The V and J genes are TRBV30 and TRBJ1-1; TRBD1 is a possible D gene (5 bases). This CDR3 is built from 14 residues. V lost 0 bases, J lost 7 bases, and 15 bases lay in between. Germline V CDR1 and CDR2: GTSNPN, SVGIG (reference sequence). CDR3 loop: CAWSVRTWGSEAFF. For the CDR3, the DNA is TGTGCCTGGAGTGTACGGACCTGGGGCAGTGAAGCTTTCTTT.

This clone is judged medium-sized. V gene TRBV7-3 combines with J gene TRBJ2-1, with TRBD1 as a possible D gene (6 bases). V gave up 3 bases and J gave up 0 bases, with 9 bases separating them. Germline V gives CDR1 SGHTA, CDR2 FQGTGA. CDR3 length: 15 amino acids. CDR3 region: CASSLGASSYNEQFF. The CDR3 region has the DNA TGTGCCAGCAGCTTGGGGGCCAGCTCCTACAATGAGCAGTTCTTC. Full variable domain (missing parts from reference TRBV7-3 and TRBJ2-1): GAGVSQTPSNKVTEKGKYVELRCDPISGHTALYWYRQSLGQGPEFLIYFQGTGAADDSGLPNDRFFAVRPEGSVSTLKIQRTERGDSAVYLCASSLGASSYNEQFFGPGTRLTVL.

This chain connects TRBV19 to TRBJ1-1; D perhaps matches TRBD1 (6 bases). With 5 bases removed from V and 5 bases from J, the gap between germline ends came to 12 bases. CDR1 and CDR2 from the germline V gene are LNHDA and SQIVND (reference sequence). This CDR3 spans 13 amino acids. The CDR3 sequence: CASSQGIGTEAFF. CDR3 DNA: TGTGCCAGTAGTCAGGGGATAGGGACTGAAGCTTTCTTT.

V usage is TRBV18 and J usage is TRBJ2-5, with TRBD1 identical over 9 bases. The length of the CDR3 is 16 residues. CDR1 is KGHSH and CDR2 is LQKENI in the germline V gene. V dropped 3 bases and J dropped 5; count of bases not matched to a gene: 10. CDR3 sequence reads: CASSPNPGQGMETQYF. The CDR3 DNA sequence: TGTGCCAGCTCACCCAATCCGGGACAGGGCATGGAGACCCAGTACTTC.

This sequence joins TRBV19 and TRBJ1-1; 9 nucleotides match TRBD1. Germline CDR1 is LNHDA and CDR2 is SQIVND (reference sequence). The CDR3 has 14 residues. The V gene end was trimmed by 8 bases and the J gene end by 0 bases; junction bases not matched to a gene: 4. CDR3 sequence reads: CASRDRAMNTEAFF. The CDR3 DNA reads as TGTGCCAGTCGGGACAGGGCCATGAACACTGAAGCTTTCTTT.

This clone is classed as medium-sized. The chain is built from TRBV30 and TRBJ1-5; 9 bases agree with TRBD1. CDR1 GTSNPN and CDR2 SVGIG come from the germline V gene (reference sequence). The CDR3 is 11 amino acids. The CDR3 region is CDTGGSQPQHF. CDR3 DNA: TGTGACACAGGGGGCAGTCAGCCCCAGCATTTT.

The chain has TRBV11-3 and TRBJ2-3; 7 bases are shared with TRBD1. From germline, CDR1 is SGHNT and CDR2 YENEEA. V lost 5 bases and J lost 6; bases outside the gene matches: 11. The CDR3 length is 15 residues. The CDR3 region is CASSRGLVWGDTQYF. In DNA form, the CDR3 reads TGTGCCAGCAGCAGGGGGCTAGTTTGGGGCGATACGCAGTATTTT.